This passage covers 28 T cell receptor beta chains from one sample sequenced in a study of shared clonotypes between healthy human individuals. Libraries were prepared by immunoSEQ multiplex PCR; TCRdb keeps only in-frame clonotypes and omits some of them. Found here are hundreds of thousands of clones, approximately 79% of them singletons; the top ten hold under 2%. Sequencing was performed on memory CD4+ T cells sorted from blood. Subset defined: CD45RA-negative fraction. The receptors shown here come from a woman in her 30s in good health.

This chain links TRBV7-2 with TRBJ2-5; D is undetermined. V gave up 0 bases and J gave up 5 bases, with 4 bases separating them. The CDR3 totals 12 residues. CDR1 is SGHTA and CDR2 is FQGNSA in the germline V gene. The CDR3 coding sequence is TGTGCCAGCAGCTTAGCACGGGAGACCCAGTACTTC. It encodes CASSLARETQYF. Filled out from reference TRBV7-2 and TRBJ2-5, the complete variable domain reads GAGVSQSPSNKVTEKGKDVELRCDPISGHTALYWYRQSLGQGLEFLIYFQGNSAPDKSGLPSDRFSAERTGGSVSTLTIQRTQQEDSAVYLCASSLARETQYFGPGTRLLVL.

This clone was seen a few times. The chain is built from TRBV6-1 and TRBJ1-1; D not certain. The CDR3 length is 12 residues. Germline values: CDR1 MNHNS, CDR2 SASEGT. V lost 10 bases and J 3 bases, leaving 12 bases between the germline ends. In DNA form, the CDR3 reads TGTGCCACAGGATGGGGAGACACTGAAGCTTTCTTT. Translating it yields CATGWGDTEAFF.

The sample holds a few counts of this clone. At the DNA level, this CDR3 is encoded by other sequences in the same sample as well. This chain uses TRBV27 with TRBJ2-6; D not resolved. CDR3 size: 15 residues. V was trimmed by 3 bases and J by 1 base, leaving 7 bases between them. Germline V gives CDR1 MNHEY, CDR2 SMNVEV (reference sequence). The CDR3: CASSFWGSGANVLTF. The DNA of the CDR3 is TGTGCCAGCAGTTTCTGGGGTTCTGGGGCCAACGTCCTGACTTTC.

This clone was picked up a small number of times. The V call is TRBV28, the J call TRBJ2-3; D may be TRBD2 (6 bases). V lost 4 bases, J lost 3 bases, and 17 bases lay in between. Germline V gene sequence: CDR1 MDHEN, CDR2 SYDVKM. The CDR3 extends over 16 amino acids. This CDR3 reads CASSSPIPGLTDTQYF. CDR3 DNA: TGTGCCAGCAGTTCGCCCATCCCGGGACTGACAGATACGCAGTATTTT.

This clone has a handful of counts. In DNA form, the CDR3 reads TGTGCCAGCAGTCCACCAGGGGAACAGCCCCAGCATTTT. Protein sequence: CASSPPGEQPQHF. V gene TRBV28 combines with J gene TRBJ1-5, with a tentative D call TRBD1 (6 bases). V shed 5 bases and J shed 7 bases, with 12 bases lying between them. The CDR3 contains 13 residues. Germline V gene lookup returns CDR1 MDHEN and CDR2 SYDVKM.

The V gene is TRBV7-9, the J gene TRBJ2-2, with 7 nucleotides matching TRBD2. Looked up from germline, CDR1 is SEHNR and CDR2 is FQNEAQ (reference sequence). Losses at the gene ends were 1 base for V and 9 bases for J; bases not matched to a gene: 8. The CDR3 has 15 amino acids. Written as DNA, the CDR3 is TGTGCCAGCAGCTTAGATGGTAGCGGGCAGAGGGAGCTGTTTTTT. Its protein product is CASSLDGSGQRELFF.

The chain has TRBV2 and TRBJ2-6; weak D call: TRBD2 (5 bases). This CDR3 has 18 residues. CDR1 is SNHLY, CDR2 FYNNEI, per germline. V lost 1 base, J lost 0 bases, and 13 bases lay in between. The CDR3 loop reads CASSEDWRQSSGANVLTF. For the CDR3, the DNA is TGTGCCAGCAGTGAAGATTGGAGGCAGAGCTCTGGGGCCAACGTCCTGACTTTC.

The genes are TRBV25-1 and TRBJ1-5, with 9 nucleotides matching TRBD1. CDR1 and CDR2 from the germline V gene are MGHDK and SYGVNS. The CDR3 totals 17 residues. V was clipped by 3 bases and J by 0 bases; unmatched bases: 6. The CDR3 DNA follows: TGTGCCAGCAGTGACGGGACAGGGATGAATAGCAATCAGCCCCAGCATTTT. Amino acid sequence: CASSDGTGMNSNQPQHF.

This clone was picked up one time. CDR3 amino acids: CASSQKGTIRPLASNEQFF. The CDR3 coding sequence is TGTGCCAGTAGCCAAAAAGGGACTATAAGGCCACTAGCGTCCAATGAGCAGTTCTTC. This chain links TRBV19 with TRBJ2-1, with TRBD2 matching 7 bases. Germline loops: CDR1 LNHDA, CDR2 SQIVND (reference sequence). This CDR3 has 19 residues. V gave up 6 bases and J gave up 6 bases; unmatched junction bases: 23.

The V call is TRBV6-5, the J call TRBJ2-1, with 11 bases identical to TRBD2. V lost 6 bases and J lost 9; bases outside the gene matches: 7. Germline CDR1 and CDR2: MNHEY and SVGAGI. The CDR3 has 14 amino acids. CDR3 sequence (DNA): TGTGCCAGCAGCCTTAGCGGGAGGGCCGGTGAGCAGTTCTTC. Translated, it gives CASSLSGRAGEQFF.

The chain recombines TRBV7-2 with TRBJ1-4, with 12 bases identical to TRBD1. The trim removed 3 bases at V and 0 bases at J, leaving 5 bases unmatched. The CDR3 is 18 residues long. Germline-derived CDR1 and CDR2 are SGHTA and FQGNSA. In nucleotides, the CDR3 is TGTGCCAGCAGCTTGACCGGGACAGGGGGCTCAACTAATGAAAAACTGTTTTTT. Protein sequence: CASSLTGTGGSTNEKLFF. Combining the CDR3 with reference TRBV7-2 and TRBJ1-4 gives the whole variable domain GAGVSQSPSNKVTEKGKDVELRCDPISGHTALYWYRQSLGQGLEFLIYFQGNSAPDKSGLPSDRFSAERTGGSVSTLTIQRTQQEDSAVYLCASSLTGTGGSTNEKLFFGSGTQLSVL.

Written as DNA, the CDR3 is TGTGCCAGCAGCAGGACCGGGACGGGGTCCTACGAGCAGTACTTC. Its translation: CASSRTGTGSYEQYF. V is TRBV7-2 and J is TRBJ2-7; D may be TRBD1 or TRBD2 (5 bases each). CDR1 and CDR2 from the germline V gene are SGHTA and FQGNSA. The V end was cut by 5 bases, the J end by 1 base, with 15 bases between. The CDR3 runs 15 residues.

The chain employs TRBV10-3 and TRBJ2-3; D may be TRBD2 (6 bases). This CDR3 region has 15 residues. V lost 4 bases and J 6 bases, leaving 17 bases between the germline ends. CDR1 and CDR2 (germline): ENHRY, SYGVKD. The CDR3 bases are TGTGCCATCAGTGGCGGGGTTGCGGAGGGTGATACGCAGTATTTT. Its translation is CAISGGVAEGDTQYF.

This rearrangement joins TRBV10-3 to TRBJ2-1; 14 bases line up with TRBD2. The CDR3 sequence is 17 residues long. J gave up 0 bases and V 10 bases, and 8 bases lay outside the gene matches. CDR1 is ENHRY and CDR2 is SYGVKD in the germline V gene. The CDR3 here is CATLGLAGGGSYNEQFF. In nucleotides, the CDR3 is TGTGCCACCCTAGGACTAGCGGGAGGAGGCTCCTACAATGAGCAGTTCTTC.

The rearrangement links TRBV4-2 to TRBJ2-3, with 12 bases lining up with TRBD1. The trim removed 4 bases at V and 4 bases at J, leaving 6 bases unmatched. CDR3 length: 16 amino acids. Germline loops: CDR1 LGHNA, CDR2 YNFKEQ. In DNA, the CDR3 is TGTGCCAGCAGCCCAACCGGGACAGGGGGCGCAGATACGCAGTATTTT. Protein: CASSPTGTGGADTQYF.

The rearrangement links TRBV5-1 to TRBJ2-3; TRBD1 matches at 7 bases. With V trimmed by 4 bases and J by 3 bases, 8 bases remained unmatched. The CDR3 loop spans 15 amino acids. CDR1 is SGHRS and CDR2 is YFSETQ in the germline V gene. CDR3 bases: TGCGCCAGCAGCACTACAGGGGTGGGGACAGATACGCAGTATTTT. The encoded protein is CASSTTGVGTDTQYF.

This chain links TRBV6-1 with TRBJ1-5, with 9 bases aligning to TRBD1. J lost 6 bases, V lost 6 bases, and 3 bases had no gene match. In germline, CDR1 is MNHNS, CDR2 SASEGT. The CDR3 runs 13 residues. The CDR3 DNA reads as TGTGCCAGCAGCGACAGGGGGTTTCAGCCCCAGCATTTT. Its translation is CASSDRGFQPQHF.

Ten or more counts support this clone. V gene TRBV10-1 combines with J gene TRBJ2-1, with 8 bases aligning to TRBD1. There are 18 residues in the CDR3. Germline assignment: CDR1 WNHNN and CDR2 SYGVQD (reference sequence). V gave up 2 bases and J gave up 5 bases; unmatched junction bases: 14. The CDR3 sequence is CASSERPWTGSDNNEQFF. In nucleotides, the CDR3 is TGCGCCAGCAGTGAGAGGCCCTGGACAGGGTCGGATAACAATGAGCAGTTCTTC.

The rearrangement links TRBV5-1 to TRBJ1-3; 8 bases agree with TRBD1. The CDR3 has 14 residues. Germline V CDR1 and CDR2: SGHRS, YFSETQ. V trimming: 6 bases; J trimming: 3 bases; junction bases outside the gene matches: 5. DNA of the CDR3: TGCGCCAGCACGGAAGGGACAGGTGGAAACACCATATATTTT. Its protein product is CASTEGTGGNTIYF.

The chain uses TRBV2 and TRBJ2-5; D gene unclear. Germline CDR1 is SNHLY and CDR2 is FYNNEI. Deletions cut 1 base from V and 5 bases from J, with 8 bases between. CDR3 size: 13 residues. The CDR3 loop reads CASSEVRLETQYF. CDR3 nucleotide sequence: TGTGCCAGCAGTGAAGTCCGATTGGAGACCCAGTACTTC.

This chain links TRBV5-4 with TRBJ1-2, with 7 nucleotides matching TRBD1. Per germline, CDR1 SGHNT and CDR2 YYREEE (reference sequence). This CDR3 spans 14 amino acids. The V segment lost 0 bases and the J segment 5 bases; nucleotides outside the gene matches: 4. The CDR3 loop reads CASSLVLGQYGYTF. For the CDR3, the DNA is TGTGCCAGCAGCTTGGTTCTGGGACAGTATGGCTACACCTTC. The full variable domain, completed using reference TRBV5-4 and TRBJ1-2, is ETGVTQSPTHLIKTRGQQVTLRCSSQSGHNTVSWYQQALGQGPQFIFQYYREEENGRGNFPPRFSGLQFPNYSSELNVNALELDDSALYLCASSLVLGQYGYTFGSGTRLTVV.

The genes are TRBV25-1 and TRBJ2-7; 15 nucleotides line up with TRBD2. Germline V CDR1 and CDR2: MGHDK, SYGVNS. V was clipped by 2 bases and J by 7 bases; unmatched bases: 6. CDR3 length equals 16 residues. The CDR3 spells CASSELRTSGRGEQYF. CDR3 in DNA: TGTGCCAGCAGTGAACTAAGGACTAGCGGGAGGGGGGAGCAGTACTTC.

This chain connects TRBV6-1 to TRBJ2-7; 11 bases fit TRBD2. The CDR3 is made up of 14 amino acids. The V gene end was trimmed by 3 bases and the J gene end by 4 bases; junction bases not matched to a gene: 2. Per the germline V gene, CDR1 is MNHNS and CDR2 is SASEGT. CDR3 residues: CASSDTSGSYEQYF. The CDR3 DNA follows: TGTGCCAGCAGTGATACTAGCGGGAGTTACGAGCAGTACTTC.

In DNA form, the CDR3 reads TGCGCCAGCAGCCAACGGCCTGGGGACAAGTCCTATGGCTACACCTTC. Protein sequence: CASSQRPGDKSYGYTF. The chain joins TRBV5-1 to TRBJ1-2; possible D gene TRBD1, 6 bases. This CDR3 has 16 amino acids. Trimming took off 4 bases at V and 4 bases at J, with 20 bases between the two ends. The V gene's germline CDR1 is SGHRS and CDR2 YFSETQ.

This clone has a handful of counts. The chain employs TRBV11-2 and TRBJ2-3; TRBD1 matches at 7 bases. Trimming removed 1 base from V and 6 bases from J; junction bases left unmatched: 4. Looked up from germline, CDR1 is SGHAT and CDR2 is FQNNGV. The CDR3 has 14 residues. CDR3 coding DNA: TGTGCCAGCAGCTTAGTTAGGGGGCTTGATACGCAGTATTTT. Translated, it gives CASSLVRGLDTQYF.

This clone occurred once. The genes are TRBV28 and TRBJ1-1, with TRBD1 identical over 7 bases. CDR1 MDHEN and CDR2 SYDVKM come from the germline V gene. CDR3 length: 11 residues. Trimming removed 6 bases from V and 11 bases from J; junction bases left unmatched: 6. CDR3 nucleotide sequence: TGTGCCAGCAGCTTACAGGGGCGTGCTTTCTTT. Protein product: CASSLQGRAFF.

The rearrangement links TRBV27 to TRBJ1-2; D call uncertain. V lost 5 bases, J lost 4 bases, and 14 bases lay in between. CDR1 is MNHEY and CDR2 is SMNVEV in the germline V gene (reference sequence). The CDR3 has 14 residues. CDR3 in DNA: TGTGCCAGCAGTAATCATAACCTCGGCTATGGCTACACCTTC. This translates into CASSNHNLGYGYTF.

Note on this clone: The conserved phenylalanine or tryptophan normally closing the CDR3 is absent here, so this likely arose from a read error. It is unclear where the CDR3 begins or ends on the DNA, so no DNA is shown, and the CDR3 is as TCRdb lists it. This chain joins TRBV6-4 and TRBJ2-7. The germline gives CDR1 MRHNA, CDR2 SNTAGT. The CDR3 extends over 10 residues, inclusive of both ends. CDR3 residues: CASSDDPLKC.